Following are 23 T cell receptor beta chains from one sample sequenced in a study of chemoradiotherapy in HPV16-positive cancers. Using immunoSEQ multiplex PCR, the repertoire was profiled, and TCRdb retains in-frame clones only, with some absent. The data hold under 7,500 clones, with about 80% observed a single time. Sample collection occurred from a patient who underwent chemoradiotherapy. The receptor set was obtained from a human donor with HPV-associated anogenital cancer.

The rearrangement uses TRBV25-1 and TRBJ1-2; 7 nucleotides line up with TRBD1. From germline, CDR1 is MGHDK and CDR2 SYGVNS. V was clipped by 0 bases and J by 4 bases; unmatched bases: 8. CDR3 size: 16 residues. The CDR3 DNA is TGTGCCAGCAGTGAATATGGGGGGGACAGTGTCTATGGCTACACCTTC. It yields the protein CASSEYGGDSVYGYTF.

The chain combines TRBV6-5 with TRBJ2-7, with 8 bases matching TRBD1. CDR3 length equals 15 residues. The germline gives CDR1 MNHEY, CDR2 SVGAGI. With 0 bases clipped from V and 3 bases from J, the junction kept 4 bases outside the gene matches. This CDR3 is CASSYSGQALYEQYF. DNA of the CDR3: TGTGCCAGCAGTTACTCGGGACAGGCCCTCTACGAGCAGTACTTC.

This chain links TRBV6-5 with TRBJ1-5; D ambiguous. CDR1 and CDR2 (germline): MNHEY, SVGAGI. Trimming cost V 2 bases and J 9 bases, with 11 bases left between them. CDR3 length: 13 amino acids. In nucleotides, the CDR3 is TGTGCCAGCAGTTACGGCGGCAGCGGGCCCCAGCATTTT. Translating gives CASSYGGSGPQHF.

This sequence joins TRBV5-3 and TRBJ1-2; D gene unclear. TRBV5-3 is recorded as an ORF, its role being uncertain. This CDR3 is built from 20 residues. The V and J ends lost 1 base and 1 base respectively, with 26 bases between them. DNA for the CDR3: TGTGCCAGAAGCTTGTCGGTAAAGTCATATGGTGAGGGCGTTAACTATGGCTACACCTTC. Residues: CARSLSVKSYGEGVNYGYTF.

The gene calls are TRBV9 and TRBJ1-2; tentatively, D is TRBD1 (6 bases). Looked up from germline, CDR1 is SGDLS and CDR2 is YYNGEE. This CDR3 has 14 amino acids. The germline V and J ends were trimmed by 0 bases and 4 bases, with 10 bases remaining between them. The CDR3 sequence: CASSVVGRGYGYTF. The CDR3 coding sequence is TGTGCCAGCAGCGTAGTGGGCAGGGGCTATGGCTACACCTTC.

The V call is TRBV6-6, the J call TRBJ1-2; 7 bases map to TRBD1. Germline-derived CDR1 and CDR2 are MNHNY and SVGAGI (reference sequence). Trimming at V came to 6 bases and at J to 4 bases, leaving 11 bases not matched to a gene. The CDR3 has 15 residues. CDR3 sequence: CASRPGQPITYGYTF. The CDR3 DNA reads as TGTGCCAGCAGACCGGGACAGCCGATTACCTATGGCTACACCTTC.

The gene calls are TRBV4-1 and TRBJ2-1; 10 bases map to TRBD1. This CDR3 spans 16 amino acids. CDR1 and CDR2 from the germline V gene are MGHRA and YSYEKL. V shed 3 bases, J shed 7 bases, and the junction held 9 bases outside the gene matches. Written as DNA, the CDR3 is TGCGCCAGCAGCCAGGGACAGGGGAAAGCGGGGAATGAGCAGTTCTTC. This encodes CASSQGQGKAGNEQFF.

The J gene is TRBJ1-4, the V gene TRBV5-6, with a weak D call TRBD1 (5 bases). The V gene lost 6 bases and the J gene lost 6 bases, with 21 bases spanning the gap. The CDR3 consists of 16 residues. Germline loops: CDR1 SGHDT, CDR2 YYEEEE. The CDR3 here is CASTLAGSFSDEKLFF. The CDR3 DNA is TGTGCCAGCACCTTAGCAGGGAGCTTTTCGGATGAAAAACTGTTTTTT.

This rearrangement joins TRBV4-1 to TRBJ1-3; D is perhaps TRBD1 (5 bases). Looked up from germline, CDR1 is MGHRA and CDR2 is YSYEKL. The CDR3 runs to 18 residues. V lost 0 bases to trimming and J lost 2 bases, with 17 bases between them. The CDR3 protein is CASSQDNRSGTTGNTIYF. The CDR3 DNA follows: TGCGCCAGCAGCCAAGATAACAGGTCAGGGACTACTGGAAACACCATATATTTT.

The chain links TRBV4-1 to TRBJ1-2; 8 bases match TRBD1. In germline, CDR1 is MGHRA, CDR2 YSYEKL. CDR3 length: 15 amino acids. Germline trimming cut 3 bases from V and 8 bases from J; bases unmatched to any gene: 11. DNA of the CDR3: TGCGCCAGCAGCCAGGGTCCCGGGACAGGATACGGCTACACCTTC. Its protein product is CASSQGPGTGYGYTF.

The chain recombines TRBV27 with TRBJ1-2, with 11 bases fitting TRBD1. Germline V lookup: CDR1 MNHEY, CDR2 SMNVEV (reference sequence). This CDR3 has 15 residues. After removal of 2 bases from V and 7 bases from J, the junction contained 6 bases not matched to a gene. The CDR3 DNA reads TGTGCCAGCAGTTTAGGAGGACAGGGGGCAGGTGGCTACACCTTC. Translation gives CASSLGGQGAGGYTF.

This chain uses TRBV27 with TRBJ2-3; D is ambiguous. CDR1 MNHEY and CDR2 SMNVEV come from the germline V gene (reference sequence). The CDR3 consists of 13 residues. V was pared by 3 bases and J by 6 bases, with 10 bases between. This CDR3 reads CASSFSVGDTQYF. CDR3 DNA: TGTGCCAGCAGTTTCTCGGTCGGGGATACGCAGTATTTT.

This chain links TRBV5-5 with TRBJ2-7, with D possibly TRBD2 on 5 matching bases. The CDR3 has 15 amino acids. Trimming removed 1 base at V and 6 bases at J, with 17 bases between. Germline assignment: CDR1 SGHKS and CDR2 YYEKEE (reference sequence). CDR3 residues: CASSLSRDYSSEQYF. The CDR3 bases are TGTGCCAGCAGCTTGAGTCGAGACTACTCTTCCGAGCAGTACTTC.

V is TRBV20-1 and J is TRBJ1-1, with a weak D call TRBD1 (5 bases). CDR3 length: 10 amino acids. In germline, CDR1 is DFQATT, CDR2 SNEGSKA (reference sequence). CDR3 sequence: CSQGDTEAFF. In DNA, the CDR3 is TGCAGCCAGGGAGACACTGAAGCTTTCTTT.

This CDR3 reads CASSVGGREAFF. For the CDR3, the DNA is TGTGCCAGCAGCGTGGGGGGCAGGGAAGCTTTCTTT. V and J are TRBV5-5 and TRBJ1-1; TRBD1 might be the D (6 bases). CDR1 and CDR2 from the germline V gene are SGHKS and YYEKEE (reference sequence). The germline V and J ends were trimmed by 4 bases and 8 bases, with 12 bases remaining between them. The CDR3 spans 12 residues.

The chain links TRBV7-3 to TRBJ2-3, with TRBD2 matching over 9 bases. With V trimmed by 5 bases and J by 4 bases, 10 bases remained unmatched. Germline CDR1 reads SGHTA; CDR2 reads FQGTGA. The CDR3 spans 16 residues. The chain's CDR3 is CASSKRASGTPDTQYF. Here the CDR3 DNA reads TGTGCCAGCAGCAAAAGGGCTAGCGGGACCCCAGATACGCAGTATTTT.

This chain links TRBV5-1 with TRBJ2-2; 9 nucleotides agree with TRBD1. Germline CDR1 is SGHRS and CDR2 is YFSETQ. Unmatched junction bases numbered 6, after V lost 5 bases and J lost 4 bases. This CDR3 has 15 amino acids. In DNA, the CDR3 is TGCGCCAGCAGATGGACAGGGGCGGTCACCGGGGAGCTGTTTTTT. As protein: CASRWTGAVTGELFF.

V and J are TRBV5-8 and TRBJ2-1; 11 nucleotides line up with TRBD1. The junction had 8 bases not matched to a gene; V was cut back by 3 bases and J by 6 bases. Germline V gene sequence: CDR1 SGHTS, CDR2 YDEGEE. The CDR3 covers 16 residues. CDR3 amino acids: CASSSGQGAGVNEQFF. The CDR3 region has the DNA TGTGCCAGCAGCTCAGGACAGGGGGCGGGTGTCAATGAGCAGTTCTTC.

V and J are TRBV6-4 and TRBJ1-5, with no clear D. Germline V gene data show CDR1 as MRHNA and CDR2 as SNTAGT. Trimming pared 7 bases from V and 7 bases from J, leaving 23 bases between. This CDR3 spans 16 amino acids. The chain's CDR3 is CASTNRNGRAEQPQHF. In DNA, the CDR3 is TGTGCCAGCACCAATAGAAACGGGAGGGCAGAGCAGCCCCAGCATTTT.

V usage is TRBV7-2 and J usage is TRBJ1-1, with 7 bases that match TRBD1. Germline V gene lookup returns CDR1 SGHTA and CDR2 FQGNSA. This CDR3 has 17 residues. Trimming cost V 4 bases and J 3 bases; bases outside gene matches: 14. CDR3 region: CASSSPTGERFHTEAFF. The CDR3 coding sequence is TGTGCCAGCAGCTCACCTACAGGGGAGAGATTTCACACTGAAGCTTTCTTT.

This clone was observed once. The rearrangement uses TRBV18 and TRBJ1-1; no clear D. The length of the CDR3 is 12 residues. The ends were cut back, 1 base at V and 8 bases at J, with 8 bases in the middle. Germline loops: CDR1 KGHSH, CDR2 LQKENI. In nucleotides, the CDR3 is TGTGCCAGCTCACCACAAGGACGGGAAGCTTTCTTT. This encodes CASSPQGREAFF.

This chain connects TRBV18 to TRBJ2-7; no clear D gene. The germline V gene encodes CDR1 KGHSH and CDR2 LQKENI. V gave up 0 bases and J gave up 3 bases, with 6 bases separating them. The CDR3 is made up of 13 amino acids. CDR3 region: CASSPPGSYEQYF. The CDR3 nucleotides read TGTGCCAGCTCACCACCTGGAAGCTACGAGCAGTACTTC. Complete variable domain (other parts from reference TRBV18 and TRBJ2-7): NAGVMQNPRHLVRRRGQEARLRCSPMKGHSHVYWYRQLPEEGLKFMVYLQKENIIDESGMPKERFSAEFPKEGPSILRIQQVVRGDSAAYFCASSPPGSYEQYFGPGTRLTVT.

The chain links TRBV9 to TRBJ2-5, with 9 bases lining up with TRBD1. The V gene end was trimmed by 1 base and the J gene end by 5 bases; junction bases not matched to a gene: 3. Germline CDR1 and CDR2: SGDLS and YYNGEE. This CDR3 has 14 residues. The CDR3 region has the DNA TGTGCCAGCAGCGTAATGGACAGGGGTGAGACCCAGTACTTC. It translates to CASSVMDRGETQYF.